This record concerns one TCR beta chain sequence. The data were taken from a study of T cell responses to AZD1222 COVID-19 vaccine. Sequencing was performed with immunoSEQ multiplex PCR; in TCRdb, only in-frame clones are kept and a portion is missing. The sample yields 130,000 or so clones, around nine tenths seen once. Losses at the gene ends were 6 bases for V and 2 bases for J; bases not matched to a gene: 7. CDR1 is SGHRS, CDR2 YFSETQ, per germline. There are 15 residues in the CDR3. The source material was peripheral blood, sampled on day 0 of AZD1222 vaccination. The chain has TRBV5-1 and TRBJ2-5; 10 bases are shared with TRBD2. This TCR was recovered from an adult in good health. The CDR3 loop reads CASTLTSGAQETQYF. The CDR3 DNA follows: TGCGCCAGCACCCTCACTAGCGGGGCGCAAGAGACCCAGTACTTC.